In its sample, the clone carrying this T cell receptor beta chain was seen a few times. The antigen remains unidentified. The authors ran the immunoSEQ assay, v3.0, at survey level. The repertoire was sequenced with immunoSEQ multiplex PCR; TCRdb's copy has only in-frame clones and lacks some. The sample has fewer than 8,000 clones, 73% seen once; the top ten hold about 30%. The data stem from a study of long-term antiretroviral therapy in people with HIV. Looking at the study overall: A decade or so separates the oldest specimens from the later 2015 immediate-ART recommendation. Overall study findings and caveats: Regardless of time point, clones expanded before ART dominated the repertoire.

This specimen was unsorted PBMCs, taken 0.2 years after starting antiretroviral therapy. This TCR derives from a man in his forties with HIV.

CDR3 bases: TGCGCCAGCAGCTTGGATACAGGCGGCGGTACGCAGTATTTT. This encodes CASSLDTGGGTQYF. V and J are TRBV5-1 and TRBJ2-3, with a weak D call TRBD1 (5 bases). Germline V gene lookup returns CDR1 SGHRS and CDR2 YFSETQ. The ends were cut back, 0 bases at V and 8 bases at J, with 13 bases in the middle. CDR3 length equals 14 residues.